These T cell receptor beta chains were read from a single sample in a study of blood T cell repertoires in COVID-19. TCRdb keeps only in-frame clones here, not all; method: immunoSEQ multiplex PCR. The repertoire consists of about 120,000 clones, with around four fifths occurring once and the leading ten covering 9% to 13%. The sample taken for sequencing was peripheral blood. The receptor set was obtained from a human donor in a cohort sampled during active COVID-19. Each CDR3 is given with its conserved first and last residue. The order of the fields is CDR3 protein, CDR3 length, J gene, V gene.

CASSQEIWPSAGNTIYF 17 TRBJ1-3 TRBV3-1/TRBV3-2
CAISPDTSSYNSPLHF 16 TRBJ1-6 TRBV10-3
CASSLRGNSYNEQFF 15 TRBJ2-1 TRBV7-9
CASSGQETQYF 11 TRBJ2-5 TRBV6-5
CASSPSTGVSSYEQYF 16 TRBJ2-7 TRBV3-1/TRBV3-2
CASKGRLTGNYEQYF 15 TRBJ2-7 TRBV6-6
CASSSTENYGYTF 13 TRBJ1-2 TRBV5-1
CASSHMDRNTGELFF 15 TRBJ2-2 TRBV5-4
CASSRDRGEPQHF 13 TRBJ1-5 TRBV5-8
CASSLARVGYGYTF 14 TRBJ1-2 TRBV5-6
CASSGSTEAFF 11 TRBJ1-1 TRBV5-1
CASRVPPGQGSIPNYGYTF 19 TRBJ1-2 TRBV28
CASSVGTAQETQYF 14 TRBJ2-5 TRBV9
CASSLAAGRGTGELFF 16 TRBJ2-2 TRBV5-1
CASSRDRGPQETQYF 15 TRBJ2-5 TRBV2
CASSSDRVGNEQFF 14 TRBJ2-1 TRBV7-2
CASSQGGQGGTEAFF 15 TRBJ1-1 TRBV18
CASSLQGARDIQYF 14 TRBJ2-4 TRBV5-6
CATDRGNEQFF 11 TRBJ2-1 TRBV10-3
CASSLPPERGYTF 13 TRBJ1-2 TRBV28
CASSLDGTGTGNTIYF 16 TRBJ1-3 TRBV5-1
CASSLALSSYEQYF 14 TRBJ2-7 TRBV5-1
CASSSGLAGGHNEQFF 16 TRBJ2-1 TRBV5-1
CASSRRTGGNTGELFF 16 TRBJ2-2 TRBV6-2/TRBV6-3
CASSEAVQGYTGELFF 16 TRBJ2-2 TRBV2
CASSQGPEEQFF 12 TRBJ2-1 TRBV3-1/TRBV3-2
CASSLVLEAHNEQFF 15 TRBJ2-1 TRBV5-1
CASSELSGGLNQPQHF 16 TRBJ1-5 TRBV2
CASSQDYGIGETQYF 15 TRBJ2-5 TRBV4-3
CASRRTSGYEQYF 13 TRBJ2-7 TRBV2
CASRSPQGVYEKLFF 15 TRBJ1-4 TRBV9
CASSVVLAGPTDTQYF 16 TRBJ2-3 TRBV9
CAISEKGDREKETQYF 16 TRBJ2-5 TRBV10-3
CASSVAEGGYNEQFF 15 TRBJ2-1 TRBV9
CASSYSSSTDTQYF 14 TRBJ2-3 TRBV6-5
CASSESGQGGNTIYF 15 TRBJ1-3 TRBV25-1
CASSPEQGGDTQYF 14 TRBJ2-3 TRBV18
CASSFGQGRGYTF 13 TRBJ1-2 TRBV5-6
CASSLDRAAYEQYF 14 TRBJ2-7 TRBV5-1
CASSYQQGPYTGELFF 16 TRBJ2-2 TRBV6-5
CAIRPPGQGVNEQFF 15 TRBJ2-1 TRBV10-3
CASRAGVYNEQFF 13 TRBJ2-1 TRBV12-3/TRBV12-4
CASSAGTSGYNEQFF 15 TRBJ2-1 TRBV5-1
CASSQGGTGSRDTQYF 16 TRBJ2-3 TRBV4-3
CASSSGADTDTQYF 14 TRBJ2-3 TRBV6-5
CASTAGGHSETQYF 14 TRBJ2-5 TRBV6-5
CASSQPGQGGKDTQYF 16 TRBJ2-3 TRBV7-9
CASSLRAGNTGELFF 15 TRBJ2-2 TRBV7-8
CASSLGHLTDTQYF 14 TRBJ2-3 TRBV11-2
CASSPHPGQTQETQYF 16 TRBJ2-5 TRBV7-2
CASSWTGAGNTIYF 14 TRBJ1-3 TRBV7-8
CSASPRAGETQYF 13 TRBJ2-5 TRBV20-1
CSASLLRGGVNIQYF 15 TRBJ2-4 TRBV20-1
CATSSSAPGSYNEQFF 16 TRBJ2-1 TRBV15
CAWSTNQFF 9 TRBJ2-1 TRBV30
CASSWKGGGTDTQYF 15 TRBJ2-3 TRBV7-2
CASSYSTSEYEQYF 14 TRBJ2-7 TRBV6-2/TRBV6-3